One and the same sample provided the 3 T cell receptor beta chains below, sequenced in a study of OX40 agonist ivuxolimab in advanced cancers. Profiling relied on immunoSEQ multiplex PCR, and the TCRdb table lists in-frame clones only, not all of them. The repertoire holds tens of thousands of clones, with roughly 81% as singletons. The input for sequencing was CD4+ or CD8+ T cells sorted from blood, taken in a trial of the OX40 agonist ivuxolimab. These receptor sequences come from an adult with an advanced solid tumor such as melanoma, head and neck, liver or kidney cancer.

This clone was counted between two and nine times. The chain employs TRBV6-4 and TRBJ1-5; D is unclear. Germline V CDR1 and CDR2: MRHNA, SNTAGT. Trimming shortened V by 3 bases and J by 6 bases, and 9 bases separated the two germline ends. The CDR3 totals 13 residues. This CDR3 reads CASSEGIGQPQHF. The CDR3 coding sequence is TGTGCCAGCAGTGAGGGAATAGGTCAGCCCCAGCATTTT.

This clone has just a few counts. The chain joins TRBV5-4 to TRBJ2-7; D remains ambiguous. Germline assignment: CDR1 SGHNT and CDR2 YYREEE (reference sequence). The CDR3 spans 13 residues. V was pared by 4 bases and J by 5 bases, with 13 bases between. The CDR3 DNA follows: TGTGCCAGCAGCCCTCGCCTCAGCGACGAGCAGTACTTC. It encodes CASSPRLSDEQYF.

The CDR3 region has the DNA TGTGCCACCAGCAGAGTTCTAAACCAAGAGACCCAGTACTTC. Residues: CATSRVLNQETQYF. The rearrangement uses TRBV15 and TRBJ2-5; D is ambiguous. Trimming took off 1 base at V and 0 bases at J, with 6 bases between the two ends. Per the germline V gene, CDR1 is LNHNV and CDR2 is YYDKDF (reference sequence). CDR3 length equals 14 residues.